This TCR beta chain comes out of a study of shared clonotypes between healthy human individuals (dated by TCRdb to 2020 to 2021). For context, the study as a whole: A couple of women and three men aged 18 to 49 years were included in the cohort. Between about 0.9 and 9 billion PBMCs per donor were obtained by leukapheresis. For each donor, three plates each were used for CD4 naive and CD4 memory, two plates were used for CD8 naive, and one plate was used for CD8 memory. Different laboratories and diverse techniques were used to prepare libraries and sequence TCR repertoires, to increase sequencing depth and limit assay-specific biases. To estimate repertoire size and how much clonotype sharing occurs between individuals, the study deeply sequenced the blood TCR repertoires of about five healthy adults. Points the paper makes about the study in general: Because the study included only a small number of donors, the genetic and exposure-history diversity represented was limited. Sampling was restricted to blood, and TCR repertoires in tissue are likely to differ from TCR repertoires in blood. About 5% of naive CD4, around 3.6% of naive CD8, roughly 2.4% of memory CD4, and 0.4% of memory CD8 clonotypes were shared across a few donors. Naive subsets generally had larger estimated clonotype richness than memory subsets. Pairwise subsampling led to the expectation that sequencing depth would affect the degree of clonotype sharing among donors. Clonotypes shared by all four sorted-subset donors showed higher generation probabilities than non-shared clonotypes. Rarefaction of sorted-subset datasets indicated incomplete sequencing despite the large sequencing depth.

Using the deep immunoSEQ assay, multiplex PCR amplified TCR CDR3 regions from genomic DNA. Extracted genomic DNA from each cell subset was distributed evenly across all wells of several immunoSEQ 96-well plates, and each plate was treated as a replicate. For sorted subsets, 150 to 250 ng of genomic DNA, equivalent to about 30,000 T cell genomes, went into each replicate PCR. Purified libraries were measured with a Qubit 3.0 fluorometer, size-checked on a Bioanalyzer 2100, and measured again with the KAPA Library Quantification kit. Each immunoSEQ 96-well plate was sequenced on its own single-read 150-cycle Illumina NextSeq 550 flow cell. As for the original processing: The immunoSEQ output contained only junctional sequences without quality scores, so filtering could not match that applied to full-length reads. To assign V/J genes and CDR3, sequences were annotated using PyIR, a Python wrapper for IgBLAST v1.9, with IMGT germline references. Any read was removed if the V/J assignment was weak (E-value above 1e-6), the CDR3 was missing, or the read contained stop codons, out-of-frame junctions, or ambiguous translated residues. A V3J clonotype was defined by an identical inferred V gene, J gene, and CDR3 amino acid sequence. The percentage overlap between two repertoires was calculated by dividing the number of shared unique clonotypes by the size of the smaller repertoire. Three approaches were used to assess repertoire richness: RTK rarefaction, the Chao1 estimator, and Recon v2.1 estimates of unobserved clonotypes. Generation probabilities were computed with OLGA for all TCRbeta clonotypes obtained by the gDNA method from four donors. TCRdb took over this immuneACCESS table, retaining in-frame rearrangements with V and J assigned. Such tables are incomplete; in checked studies, under half of the missing clones stem from an unresolved V gene, and the remainder is unexplained. Clone size and the V and J calls come from that table; the DNA yielded D and trimming. For this sample there are 100,000 or so clones; 68% appear just once. The ten largest make up roughly a quarter of the sample.

This clone showed up just a few times. This receptor's antigen is unknown. Per-nucleotide qualities are absent, and no much larger clonotype sits a single base away. Healthy HIV-negative adults with no recently reported acute infections or vaccinations were included as donors. Every donor was a Caucasian adult residing in Nashville, Tennessee, USA. CD8 memory samples consisted of magnetically selected CD45RO+ cells combined with CCR7-negative CD45RA+ effector memory (TemRA) cells. Blood was collected by leukapheresis, and PBMCs were isolated by Ficoll-Histopaque density gradient centrifugation and then cryopreserved in liquid nitrogen vapor phase. Purity and quantity of every magnetically sorted T cell population were checked by analytical flow cytometry. Genomic DNA was isolated from every sorted fraction and measured by UV absorbance on a Nanodrop 2000c. The cysteine opens and the phenylalanine closes a CDR3 of 15 amino acids. CDR3 DNA only is kept here, 45 bases in frame from base 1. The germline V gene (reference sequence) specifies SEHNR as CDR1 and FQNEAQ as CDR2. V loses 1 base at its end and J loses 7 bases; junction bases beyond the gene matches: 4.

Recombination linked TRBV7-9 to TRBJ2-1; TRBD2 agrees with 10 junctional bases. The specimen sequenced was memory CD8+ T cells sorted from blood. The cell subset or site label here, explained by the study, means: CD45RO+ cells pooled with CCR7-negative TemRA cells. This TCR was recovered from a woman between 25 and 40 years old in good health. The CDR3 protein sequence reads: CASSLVAGGWNEQFF. The sequenced DNA is TGTGCCAGCAGCTTAGTAGCGGGAGGATGGAATGAGCAGTTCTTC.